One and the same sample provided the 25 T cell receptor beta chains below, sequenced in a study of CD4 and CD8 cells across lung adenocarcinoma regions. TCRdb recomputed calls from the PCR reads with MiXCR, one row per CDR3 protein. The sample contains more than 9,000 distinct CDR3 sequences, around 48% of which appear only once. Sequencing used CD8+ T cells from the margin of a lung tumor. Receptors were obtained from a female donor with lung adenocarcinoma. The CD4 and CD8 labels of this study may be unreliable.

Worth noting for this clonotype: One junction end does not reproduce the germline sequence, and a read error may be involved. J is TRBJ2-3 and V is TRBV6-1; perhaps TRBD1 as D (5 bases). Germline V gene data show CDR1 as MNHNS and CDR2 as SASEGT. This CDR3 has 14 residues. CDR3 DNA sequence: TGTGCCAGCAGTCAGGGAATTGGAGCCGATACGCTGTATTTT. Translated: CASSQGIGADTLYF.

The rearrangement uses TRBV5-1 and TRBJ2-3; D may be TRBD2 (6 bases). Per the germline V gene, CDR1 is SGHRS and CDR2 is YFSETQ. V lost 0 bases and J lost 10, with 18 bases in between. This CDR3 has 15 amino acids. The CDR3 reads CASSLVGGGNNAQYF. CDR3 sequence (DNA): TGCGCCAGCAGCTTGGTCGGTGGGGGGAACAATGCGCAGTATTTT.

Turning to this clonotype: No conserved phenylalanine or tryptophan is present at the end of the CDR3, so a read error is the likely explanation. The DNA is omitted, as the CDR3 cannot be located on it reliably, and the CDR3 follows TCRdb's listing. The V gene is TRBV6-1, the J gene TRBJ2-5; the D segment call TRBD2 is taken from the table without a DNA check. Germline lookup yields CDR1 MNHNS and CDR2 SASEGT. The CDR3 length equals 16 residues, ends included. The CDR3 spells CASSNPSGGRPETQFS.

This clonotype appeared many times. This could be a read error, since a much larger clone is one nucleotide away. The chain uses TRBV7-2 and TRBJ2-5; tentatively, D is TRBD1 or TRBD2 (7 bases each). In germline, CDR1 is SGHTA, CDR2 FQGNSA. Trimming cost V 4 bases and J 11 bases, with 29 bases left between them. This CDR3 has 17 residues. Here the CDR3 DNA reads TGTGCCAGCAGCTCCAGGGGGGGACAAAGGGTTTCTGGTGAGCAGTACTTC. Translation: CASSSRGGQRVSGEQYF.

This clonotype was seen repeatedly, ten times or more. The chain combines TRBV6-5 with TRBJ2-5; possible D gene TRBD2, 6 bases. The J call is in doubt because the DNA end fits TRBJ2-7 better. The CDR3 is 13 residues long. The germline V gene has CDR1 MNHEY and CDR2 SVGAGI. This CDR3 is CASSLIGGDEQYF. For the CDR3, the DNA is TGTGCCAGCAGTTTAATTGGAGGGGACGAGCAGTACTTC.

This chain links TRBV15 with TRBJ1-4; a possible D gene is TRBD1 (6 bases). Trimming removed 0 bases at V and 8 bases at J, with 16 bases between. Germline V gene data show CDR1 as LNHNV and CDR2 as YYDKDF (reference sequence). The CDR3 covers 16 residues. The CDR3 DNA reads TGTGCCACCAGCAGAGATCGGGGGGGGGCGGTGGAAAAACTGTTTTTT. Residues: CATSRDRGGAVEKLFF. The full variable domain, in which reference TRBV15 and TRBJ1-4 provide the parts outside the CDR3, is DAMVIQNPRYQVTQFGKPVTLSCSQTLNHNVMYWYQQKSSQAPKLLFHYYDKDFNNEADTPDNFQSRRPNTSFCFLDIRSPGLGDTAMYLCATSRDRGGAVEKLFFGSGTQLSVL.

This rearrangement joins TRBV6-1 to TRBJ2-1; TRBD1 is a possible D gene (5 bases). TRBJ2-7 explains the end of the DNA better; the J call may be wrong. The CDR3 contains 13 residues. Germline CDR1 and CDR2: MNHNS and SASEGT. The CDR3 nucleotides read TGTGCCAGCAGTGACAGGGTTTACAATGCGCAGTACTTC. This sequence encodes CASSDRVYNAQYF.

This chain links TRBV6-1 with TRBJ2-1; 7 nucleotides agree with TRBD2. The junction had 15 bases not matched to a gene; V was cut back by 6 bases and J by 7 bases. CDR1 and CDR2 (germline): MNHNS, SASEGT. CDR3 length: 16 residues. The CDR3 loop is CASRAFRGEGRNEQFF. For the CDR3, the DNA is TGTGCCAGCAGGGCCTTTCGGGGGGAGGGCAGGAATGAGCAGTTCTTC.

This clonotype was seen ten or more times. The chain is built from TRBV7-9 and TRBJ2-3; 9 bases agree with TRBD2. V shed 8 bases and J 3 bases; nucleotides not matched to a gene: 6. CDR1 SEHNR and CDR2 FQNEAQ come from the germline V gene (reference sequence). This CDR3 region has 14 residues. CDR3 in amino acids: CASGGSGGTDTQYF. The CDR3 nucleotides read TGTGCCAGCGGAGGTAGCGGGGGAACAGATACGCAGTATTTT. Drawing the rest from reference TRBV7-9 and TRBJ2-3, the complete variable domain is DTGVSQNPRHKITKRGQNVTFRCDPISEHNRLYWYRQTLGQGPEFLTYFQNEAQLEKSRLLSDRFSAERPKGSFSTLEIQRTEQGDSAMYLCASGGSGGTDTQYFGPGTRLTVL.

The chain employs TRBV12-3 or TRBV12-4 and TRBJ2-1, with a weak D call TRBD1 (5 bases). The V end lost 5 bases, the J end lost 2 bases, and 13 bases lay between the germline ends. The CDR3 loop spans 15 amino acids. CDR3 nucleotide sequence: TGTGCCAGCAGTAACGGACACGCCACCTACAATGAGCAGTTCTTC. It translates to CASSNGHATYNEQFF.

This clonotype was recorded a few times. The V and J genes are TRBV7-6 and TRBJ1-1, with TRBD1 as a possible D gene (5 bases). V shed 5 bases and J shed 4 bases, with 11 bases lying between them. This CDR3 has 13 residues. The V gene's germline CDR1 is SGHVS and CDR2 FNYEAQ. The CDR3 loop is CASSRDQSTEAFF. The CDR3 nucleotides are TGTGCCAGCAGCCGGGACCAGTCCACTGAAGCTTTCTTT. The variable domain in full, completed from reference TRBV7-6 and TRBJ1-1, reads GAGVSQSPRYKVTKRGQDVALRCDPISGHVSLYWYRQALGQGPEFLTYFNYEAQQDKSGLPNDRFSAERPEGSISTLTIQRTEQRDSAMYRCASSRDQSTEAFFGQGTRLTVV.

This clonotype was counted ten times or more. V and J are TRBV12-3 or TRBV12-4 and TRBJ1-1; D uncertain. This CDR3 contains 17 residues. V was pared by 7 bases and J by 7 bases, with 28 bases between. As DNA, the CDR3 is TGTGCCAGCACCCCGACGGGTCCAGTGATGGGCTCGAATGAAGCTTTCTTT. Amino acid sequence: CASTPTGPVMGSNEAFF.

In this sample, this clonotype turned up a few times. V usage is TRBV10-2 and J usage is TRBJ1-5; 11 positions match TRBD1. Germline assignment: CDR1 WSHSY and CDR2 SAAADI. The ends lost 5 bases at V and 5 bases at J; junction bases unmatched: 2. CDR3 length: 14 residues. The CDR3 here is CASSPGQGDQPQHF. CDR3 DNA sequence: TGCGCCAGCAGTCCGGGACAGGGGGATCAGCCCCAGCATTTT.

This clonotype appeared a few times. This chain connects TRBV5-3 to TRBJ2-1, with 8 bases identical to TRBD1. The J call may not be correct, given that the DNA end is closer to TRBJ2-7. TRBV5-3 carries the ORF label, with uncertain function. The CDR3 covers 17 residues. This CDR3 is CARSPRDSGQEDYEQYF. The CDR3 region has the DNA TGTGCCAGAAGCCCAAGAGACTCGGGACAGGAAGACTACGAGCAGTACTTC.

This CDR3 is CAWSVSGTGEAFF. In DNA, the CDR3 is TGTGCCTGGAGTGTTTCCGGGACAGGTGAAGCTTTCTTT. The rearrangement joins TRBV30 to TRBJ1-1; 8 nucleotides match TRBD1. Germline V gives CDR1 GTSNPN, CDR2 SVGIG (reference sequence). V shed 0 bases and J 7 bases; nucleotides not matched to a gene: 4. The CDR3 totals 13 residues.

The rearrangement uses TRBV6-1 and TRBJ2-3; D remains ambiguous. The germline V gene encodes CDR1 MNHNS and CDR2 SASEGT. The CDR3 is made up of 14 amino acids. The CDR3 sequence: CAGLQAVSTDTQYF. Here the CDR3 DNA reads TGTGCGGGCCTCCAGGCTGTGAGCACAGATACGCAGTATTTT.

This sequence joins TRBV10-3 and TRBJ2-7; D might be TRBD1 or TRBD2, each matching 5 bases. The V gene's germline CDR1 is ENHRY and CDR2 SYGVKD. The ends were cut back, 11 bases at V and 5 bases at J, with 25 bases in the middle. The CDR3 length is 15 residues. CDR3 sequence: CAATPQGSVGDEQYF. Here the CDR3 DNA reads TGTGCCGCGACTCCTCAGGGTAGCGTCGGGGACGAGCAGTACTTC.

This clonotype rates as medium-sized. Lacking the conserved final phenylalanine or tryptophan, this CDR3 likely reflects a read error. The DNA is omitted, as the CDR3 cannot be located on it reliably, and the CDR3 follows TCRdb's listing. The chain uses TRBV6-1 and TRBJ2-1; TRBD2 was called by the table and not checked on the DNA. Germline V CDR1 and CDR2: MNHNS, SASEGT. The CDR3 length is 11 residues, termini included. The chain's CDR3 is CASTVFSGLAG.

The gene calls are TRBV20-1 and TRBJ1-1; weak D call: TRBD1 (5 bases). V gave up 4 bases and J gave up 3 bases, with 9 bases separating them. Germline V gene lookup returns CDR1 DFQATT and CDR2 SNEGSKA (reference sequence). The CDR3 has 12 residues. DNA for the CDR3: TGCAGTGCTAAGCCGGGGGACACTGAAGCTTTCTTT. It translates to CSAKPGDTEAFF.

This chain uses TRBV6-5 with TRBJ2-4; TRBD1 might be the D (7 bases). Germline V lookup: CDR1 MNHEY, CDR2 SVGAGI. The CDR3 covers 16 residues. V lost 2 bases and J lost 13, with 24 bases in between. CDR3 protein: CASSYGGGRAEDTQYF. The CDR3 bases are TGTGCCAGCAGTTACGGAGGGGGCCGTGCCGAAGATACCCAGTACTTC.

J is TRBJ2-5 and V is TRBV6-1, with D maybe TRBD1 (12 bases). Judging by the DNA end, TRBJ2-1 fits better; the J call may be wrong. The V gene's germline CDR1 is MNHNS and CDR2 SASEGT. This CDR3 comprises 20 residues. The CDR3 loop is CASSPSTGQGAIAGGRGQFF. In DNA, the CDR3 is TGTGCCAGCAGCCCTTCAACGGGACAGGGGGCAATAGCGGGAGGGAGAGGGCAGTTCTTC.

Written as DNA, the CDR3 is TGCGCGGGCATTCAAGCGGGGCGCGGGGGCCGTGGCAAAGAGACCCAGTACTTC. This codes for CAGIQAGRGGRGKETQYF. The chain employs TRBV4-1 and TRBJ2-5; perhaps TRBD2 as D (7 bases). The CDR3 runs 18 residues. Germline CDR1 reads MGHRA; CDR2 reads YSYEKL.

J is TRBJ2-3 and V is TRBV6-1; no definite D call. The V gene's germline CDR1 is MNHNS and CDR2 SASEGT. Trimming pared 6 bases from V and 3 bases from J, leaving 10 bases between. The CDR3 covers 13 residues. The CDR3: CASSPPGTDTQYF. DNA for the CDR3: TGTGCCAGCAGCCCCCCCGGGACAGATACGCAGTATTTT.

This clonotype appeared a single time. CDR3 DNA sequence: TGTGCCAGCAGCAATGGACACCGTTTTGACTACACCTTC. This gives the protein CASSNGHRFDYTF. V and J are TRBV6-2 or TRBV6-3 and TRBJ1-2; possibly TRBD1 for D (5 bases). The CDR3 is 13 residues long. The germline CDR1 and CDR2 sequences are MNHEY and SVGEGT. Trimming cost V 6 bases and J 10 bases, with 18 bases left between them.

The chain is built from TRBV6-1 and TRBJ2-3; TRBD2 agrees at 8 bases. CDR3 length: 16 amino acids. The J segment lost 2 bases and the V segment lost 8 bases, leaving 12 bases of the junction unmatched. Per the germline V gene, CDR1 is MNHNS and CDR2 is SASEGT. CDR3 residues: CASGASGRPTTDTQYF. As DNA, the CDR3 is TGTGCCAGCGGGGCTAGCGGGCGCCCAACCACAGATACGCAGTATTTT.